What follows are 7 T cell receptor beta chains derived from one specimen sequenced in a study of CD8 T cells in Susac syndrome. Random hexamers primed reverse transcription of about 0.5 to 1 ug RNA. TCRdb re-called the immunoSEQ multiplex PCR reads through MiXCR, storing one row per CDR3 protein. The table has under 200,000 distinct CDR3 sequences, roughly 95% seen once. The specimen was CD4+ T cells from PBMCs. The receptor source for this set is a human donor with Susac syndrome.

This chain links TRBV30 with TRBJ2-3; perhaps TRBD2 as D (5 bases). The CDR3 contains 14 residues. The germline gives CDR1 GTSNPN, CDR2 SVGIG (reference sequence). V was trimmed by 2 bases and J by 6 bases, leaving 15 bases between them. The CDR3: CAWSLLGWADTQYF. The CDR3 coding sequence is TGTGCCTGGAGTTTACTAGGGTGGGCTGATACGCAGTATTTT.

The rearrangement uses TRBV20-1 and TRBJ2-7; 12 bases are shared with TRBD1. J lost 2 bases, V lost 3 bases, and 2 bases had no gene match. Per the germline V gene, CDR1 is DFQATT and CDR2 is SNEGSKA (reference sequence). The CDR3 covers 14 residues. The DNA for the CDR3 is TGCAGTGCTAGGGGACAGGGGGCGACCTACGAGCAGTACTTC. This gives the protein CSARGQGATYEQYF.

The table lists this clonotype with a count of one. This rearrangement joins TRBV28 to TRBJ1-2, with a possible D match to TRBD1 (5 bases). The CDR3 covers 12 residues. Trimming pared 4 bases from V and 7 bases from J, leaving 10 bases between. Germline lookup yields CDR1 MDHEN and CDR2 SYDVKM. The DNA of the CDR3 is TGTGCCAGCAGTTCAGGGCTTCGTGGCTACACCTTC. Translation: CASSSGLRGYTF.

The chain employs TRBV6-2 or TRBV6-3 and TRBJ2-4; D unresolved. This CDR3 spans 13 amino acids. The ends were cut back, 6 bases at V and 0 bases at J, with 6 bases in the middle. Germline V gene data show CDR1 as MNHEY and CDR2 as SVGEGT. The CDR3 DNA reads as TGTGCCAGCAGAGAACTAGCCAAAAACATTCAGTACTTC. This translates into CASRELAKNIQYF.

The V and J genes are TRBV13 and TRBJ2-7, with D possibly TRBD1 on 6 matching bases. Trimming took 8 bases from V and 1 from J, leaving 12 bases between them. The V gene's germline CDR1 is PRHDT and CDR2 FYEKMQ (reference sequence). The CDR3 has 13 amino acids. The CDR3 region is CASQSGASYEQYF. The CDR3 DNA reads as TGTGCCAGCCAATCAGGGGCTTCCTACGAGCAGTACTTC. Full variable domain (outside the CDR3, taken from reference TRBV13 and TRBJ2-7): AAGVIQSPRHLIKEKRETATLKCYPIPRHDTVYWYQQGPGQDPQFLISFYEKMQSDKGSIPDRFSAQQFSDYHSELNMSSLELGDSALYFCASQSGASYEQYFGPGTRLTVT.

The chain combines TRBV30 with TRBJ2-5; D uncertain. Trimming removed 2 bases from V and 7 bases from J, with 5 bases in between. There are 10 residues in the CDR3. CDR1 is GTSNPN and CDR2 is SVGIG in the germline V gene (reference sequence). CDR3 in amino acids: CAWSMGTQYF. The CDR3 nucleotides read TGTGCCTGGAGTATGGGGACCCAGTACTTC.

V gene TRBV4-3 combines with J gene TRBJ2-5; 9 positions agree with TRBD2. Germline lookup yields CDR1 LGHNA and CDR2 YSLEER. The J segment lost 9 bases and the V segment lost 0 bases, leaving 8 bases of the junction unmatched. This CDR3 comprises 15 residues. Written as DNA, the CDR3 is TGCGCCAGCAGCCAAGAAACGGGCGGGGGGGTGGCCCAGTACTTC. Translation gives CASSQETGGGVAQYF.